This T cell receptor beta chain is drawn from a study of OX40 agonist ivuxolimab in advanced cancers. About the study: At doses from 0.01 to 10 mg/kg, patients were given intravenous ivuxolimab every 2 weeks.

Regarding the study as a whole: Determination of antigen specificity was not performed for the expanded peripheral T cells. Among the least clonally expanded were partial responders at 0.1-3.0 mg/kg.

In germline, CDR1 is SNHLY, CDR2 FYNNEI. Trimming at V came to 7 bases and at J to 4 bases, leaving 9 bases not matched to a gene. The CDR3 contains 16 residues. As concerns this clone: Its antigen is unidentified.

The data were produced by immunoSEQ multiplex PCR, yet TCRdb's version contains in-frame clones alone and is incomplete. The profile shows about 70,000 clones, around nine tenths of them singletons. This TCR was recovered from an adult with an advanced solid tumor such as melanoma, head and neck, liver or kidney cancer. The genes are TRBV2 and TRBJ2-2; 10 bases are shared with TRBD2. Specimen: CD4+ or CD8+ T cells sorted from blood, collected in a trial of the OX40 agonist ivuxolimab. The CDR3 DNA sequence: TGTGCCAGCACTGCCAGCGGGAGGGCCGGCACCGGGGAGCTGTTTTTT. This translates into CASTASGRAGTGELFF.